This T cell receptor beta chain was obtained from a study of spatial heterogeneity in lung cancer. Overall study: The mean occurrence of each unique TCR and UMI combination in raw reads exceeded eight.

TCRdb called the 5' RACE reads again in MiXCR, with one record for every CDR3 protein. The top ten hold 7.2% of the sample, which has about 75,000 distinct CDR3 sequences, roughly 13% seen once. This clonotype was counted a few times. Antigen specificity is unknown. Study-wide results and caveats: Relative to follow-up, resection was when ubiquitous expanded tumor TCRs appeared more in blood.

Time point described: sample taken at primary tumor resection. Unsorted whole RNA samples from tumor, nontumor lung or frozen PBMC were sequenced. The germline V gene has CDR1 SGDLS and CDR2 YYNGEE. The V gene lost 0 bases and the J gene lost 12 bases, with 18 bases spanning the gap. There are 14 residues in the CDR3. The material was PBMCs, obtained at surgery. The receptor was isolated from a male donor with early-stage non-small cell lung cancer. V usage is TRBV9 and J usage is TRBJ1-2, with D hard to call. The CDR3 coding sequence is TGTGCCAGCAGCGTAGCTAGGGAAGGGCTGGGAAACACCTTC. It codes for CASSVAREGLGNTF. Complete variable domain (other parts from reference TRBV9 and TRBJ1-2): DSGVTQTPKHLITATGQRVTLRCSPRSGDLSVYWYQQSLDQGLQFLIQYYNGEERAKGNILERFSAQQFPDLHSELNLSSLELGDSALYFCASSVAREGLGNTFGSGTRLTVV.